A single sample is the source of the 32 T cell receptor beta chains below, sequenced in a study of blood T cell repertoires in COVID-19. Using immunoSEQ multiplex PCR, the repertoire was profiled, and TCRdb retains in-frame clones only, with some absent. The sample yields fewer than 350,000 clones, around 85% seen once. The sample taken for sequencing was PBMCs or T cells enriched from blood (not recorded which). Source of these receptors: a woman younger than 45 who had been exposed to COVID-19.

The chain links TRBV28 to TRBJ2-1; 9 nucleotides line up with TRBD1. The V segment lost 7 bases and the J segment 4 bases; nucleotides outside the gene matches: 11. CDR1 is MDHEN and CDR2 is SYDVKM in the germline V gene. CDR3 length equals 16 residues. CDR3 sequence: CASTSGQGGSYNEQFF. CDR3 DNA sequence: TGTGCCAGCACCTCGGGACAGGGAGGATCGTACAATGAGCAGTTCTTC. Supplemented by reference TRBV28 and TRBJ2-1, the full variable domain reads DVKVTQSSRYLVKRTGEKVFLECVQDMDHENMFWYRQDPGLGLRLIYFSYDVKMKEKGDIPEGYSVSREKKERFSLILESASTNQTSMYLCASTSGQGGSYNEQFFGPGTRLTVL.

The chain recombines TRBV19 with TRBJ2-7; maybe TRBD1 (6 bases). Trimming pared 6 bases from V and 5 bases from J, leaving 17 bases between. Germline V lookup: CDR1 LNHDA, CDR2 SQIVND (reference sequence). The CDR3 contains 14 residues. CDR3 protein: CASSNTGFRHEQYF. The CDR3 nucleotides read TGTGCCAGTAGCAATACAGGGTTTCGCCACGAGCAGTACTTC.

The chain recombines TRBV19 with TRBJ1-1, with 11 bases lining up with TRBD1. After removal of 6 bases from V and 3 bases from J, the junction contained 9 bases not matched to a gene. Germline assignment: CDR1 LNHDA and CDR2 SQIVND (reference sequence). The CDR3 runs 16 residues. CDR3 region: CASRGRPGQGDTEAFF. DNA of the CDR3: TGTGCCAGTAGAGGAAGGCCGGGACAGGGGGACACTGAAGCTTTCTTT. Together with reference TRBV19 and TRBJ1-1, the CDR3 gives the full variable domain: DGGITQSPKYLFRKEGQNVTLSCEQNLNHDAMYWYRQDPGQGLRLIYYSQIVNDFQKGDIAEGYSVSREKKESFPLTVTSAQKNPTAFYLCASRGRPGQGDTEAFFGQGTRLTVV.

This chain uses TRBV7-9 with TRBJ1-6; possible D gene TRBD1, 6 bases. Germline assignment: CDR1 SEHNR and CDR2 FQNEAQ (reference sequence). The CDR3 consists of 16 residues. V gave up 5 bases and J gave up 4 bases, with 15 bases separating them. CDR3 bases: TGTGCCAGCAGCCAAGGGACATTCCAATATAATTCACCCCTCCACTTT. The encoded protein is CASSQGTFQYNSPLHF.

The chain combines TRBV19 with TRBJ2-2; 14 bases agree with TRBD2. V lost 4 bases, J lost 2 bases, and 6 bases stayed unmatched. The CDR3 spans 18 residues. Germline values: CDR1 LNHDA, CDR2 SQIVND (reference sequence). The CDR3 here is CASSKPGLAGVNTGELFF. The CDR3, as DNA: TGTGCCAGTAGTAAACCGGGACTAGCGGGAGTCAACACCGGGGAGCTGTTTTTT.

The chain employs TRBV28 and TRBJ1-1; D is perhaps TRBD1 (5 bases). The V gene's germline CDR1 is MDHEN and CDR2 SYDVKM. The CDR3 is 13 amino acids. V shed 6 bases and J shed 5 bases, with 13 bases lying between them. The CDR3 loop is CASRGSRGTEAFF. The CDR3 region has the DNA TGTGCCAGCAGAGGCTCTAGGGGAACTGAAGCTTTCTTT.

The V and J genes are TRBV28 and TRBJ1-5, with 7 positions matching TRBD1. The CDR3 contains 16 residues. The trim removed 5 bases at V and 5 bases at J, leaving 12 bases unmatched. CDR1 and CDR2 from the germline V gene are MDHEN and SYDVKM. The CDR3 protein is CASSLSKTGLYQPQHF. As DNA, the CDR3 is TGTGCCAGCAGTCTTTCTAAGACAGGGCTCTATCAGCCCCAGCATTTT.

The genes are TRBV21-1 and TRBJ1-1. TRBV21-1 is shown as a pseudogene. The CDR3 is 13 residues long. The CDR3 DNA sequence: TGTGCCAGCACGAAGGGGACTCTCGCTGAAGCTTTCTTT. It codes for CASTKGTLAEAFF.

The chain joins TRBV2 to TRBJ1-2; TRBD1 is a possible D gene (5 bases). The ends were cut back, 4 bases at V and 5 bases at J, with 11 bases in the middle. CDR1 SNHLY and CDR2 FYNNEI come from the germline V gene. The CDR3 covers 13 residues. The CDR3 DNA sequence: TGTGCCAGCAGTGCGGAAGGGGCATATGGCTACACCTTC. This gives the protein CASSAEGAYGYTF.

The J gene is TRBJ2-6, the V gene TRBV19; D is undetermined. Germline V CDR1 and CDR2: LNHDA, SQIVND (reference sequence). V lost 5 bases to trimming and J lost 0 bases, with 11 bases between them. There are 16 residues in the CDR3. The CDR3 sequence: CASSARTYSGANVLTF. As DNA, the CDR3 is TGTGCCAGTAGTGCTAGAACTTACTCTGGGGCCAACGTCCTGACTTTC.

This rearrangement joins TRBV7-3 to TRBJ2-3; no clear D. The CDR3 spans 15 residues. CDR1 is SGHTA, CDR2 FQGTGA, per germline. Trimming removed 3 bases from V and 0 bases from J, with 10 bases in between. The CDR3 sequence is CASSFQSSSTDTQYF. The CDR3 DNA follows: TGTGCCAGCAGCTTCCAGTCATCTAGCACAGATACGCAGTATTTT.

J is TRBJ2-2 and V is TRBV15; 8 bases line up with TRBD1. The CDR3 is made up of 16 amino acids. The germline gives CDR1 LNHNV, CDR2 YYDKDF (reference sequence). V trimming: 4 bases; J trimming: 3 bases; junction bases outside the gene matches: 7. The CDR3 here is CATSKNRGDYTGELFF. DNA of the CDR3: TGTGCCACCAGCAAGAACAGGGGGGATTACACCGGGGAGCTGTTTTTT.

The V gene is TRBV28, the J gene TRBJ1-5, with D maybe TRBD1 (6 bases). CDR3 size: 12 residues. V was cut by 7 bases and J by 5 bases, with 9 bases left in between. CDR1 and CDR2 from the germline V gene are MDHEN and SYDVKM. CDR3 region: CASNYRDQPQHF. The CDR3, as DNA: TGTGCCAGCAACTACAGGGATCAGCCCCAGCATTTT.

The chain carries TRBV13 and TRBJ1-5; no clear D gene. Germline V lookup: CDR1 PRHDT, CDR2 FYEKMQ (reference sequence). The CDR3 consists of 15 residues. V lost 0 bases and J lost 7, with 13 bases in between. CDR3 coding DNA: TGTGCCAGCAGCTTAGGGGTAGGGAGCGGCCAGCCCCAGCATTTT. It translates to CASSLGVGSGQPQHF.

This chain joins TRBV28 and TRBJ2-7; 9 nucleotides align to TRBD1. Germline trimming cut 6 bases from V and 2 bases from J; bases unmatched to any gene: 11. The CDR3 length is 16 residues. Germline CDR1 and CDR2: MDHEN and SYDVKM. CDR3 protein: CASRGRVGQGTYEQYF. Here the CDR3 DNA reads TGTGCCAGCAGGGGTCGGGTTGGACAGGGGACCTACGAGCAGTACTTC.

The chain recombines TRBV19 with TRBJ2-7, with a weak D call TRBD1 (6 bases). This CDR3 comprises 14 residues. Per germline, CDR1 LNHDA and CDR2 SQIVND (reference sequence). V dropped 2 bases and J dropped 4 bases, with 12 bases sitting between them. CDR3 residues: CASSITGRTYEQYF. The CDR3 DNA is TGTGCCAGTAGTATAACAGGGCGGACGTACGAGCAGTACTTC.

The CDR3 protein is CASRLSTAREEQFF. In nucleotides, the CDR3 is TGTGCCAGCAGACTATCGACGGCGAGGGAGGAGCAGTTCTTC. This sequence joins TRBV7-9 and TRBJ2-1; perhaps TRBD2 as D (5 bases). The CDR3 contains 14 residues. The germline CDR1 and CDR2 sequences are SEHNR and FQNEAQ (reference sequence). Trimming cost V 6 bases and J 10 bases, with 19 bases left between them.

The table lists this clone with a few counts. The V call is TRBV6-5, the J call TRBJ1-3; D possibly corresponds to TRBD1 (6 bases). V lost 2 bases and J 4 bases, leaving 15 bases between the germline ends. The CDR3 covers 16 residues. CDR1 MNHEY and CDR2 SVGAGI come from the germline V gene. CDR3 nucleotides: TGTGCCAGCAGTTACAGGGGACAACTCTCGGGAAACACCATATATTTT. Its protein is CASSYRGQLSGNTIYF.

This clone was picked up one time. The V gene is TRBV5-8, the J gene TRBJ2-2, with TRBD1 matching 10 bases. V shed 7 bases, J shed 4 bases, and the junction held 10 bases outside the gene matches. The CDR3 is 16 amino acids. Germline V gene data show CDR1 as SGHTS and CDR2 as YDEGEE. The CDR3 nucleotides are TGTGCCAGCGGAGCCGGGACAGGGGTTCCCACCGGGGAGCTGTTTTTT. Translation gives CASGAGTGVPTGELFF.

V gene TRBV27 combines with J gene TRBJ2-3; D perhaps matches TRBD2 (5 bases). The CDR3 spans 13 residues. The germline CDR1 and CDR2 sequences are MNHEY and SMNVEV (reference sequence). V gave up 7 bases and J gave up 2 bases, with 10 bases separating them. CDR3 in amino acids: CASTQRVTDTQYF. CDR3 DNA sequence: TGTGCCAGCACCCAGAGGGTCACAGATACGCAGTATTTT.

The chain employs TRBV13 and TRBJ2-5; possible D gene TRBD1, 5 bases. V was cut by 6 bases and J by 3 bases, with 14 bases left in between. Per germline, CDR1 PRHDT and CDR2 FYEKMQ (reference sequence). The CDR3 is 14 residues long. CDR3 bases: TGTGCCAGCAGTTTCAGGGCTGGGGAAGAGACCCAGTACTTC. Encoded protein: CASSFRAGEETQYF.

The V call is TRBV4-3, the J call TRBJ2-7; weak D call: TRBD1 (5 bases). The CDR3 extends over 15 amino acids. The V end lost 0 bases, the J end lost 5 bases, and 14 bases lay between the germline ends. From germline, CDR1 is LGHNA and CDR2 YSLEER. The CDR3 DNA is TGCGCCAGCAGCCAAGATTCGGCAGGGCAGGACGAGCAGTACTTC. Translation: CASSQDSAGQDEQYF.

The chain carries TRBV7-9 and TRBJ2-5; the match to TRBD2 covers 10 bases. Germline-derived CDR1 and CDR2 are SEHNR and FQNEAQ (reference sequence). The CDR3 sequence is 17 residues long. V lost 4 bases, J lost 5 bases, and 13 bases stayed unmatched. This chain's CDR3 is CASSSRTSGGGNETQYF. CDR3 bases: TGTGCCAGCAGCTCCCGGACTAGCGGTGGGGGGAACGAGACCCAGTACTTC.

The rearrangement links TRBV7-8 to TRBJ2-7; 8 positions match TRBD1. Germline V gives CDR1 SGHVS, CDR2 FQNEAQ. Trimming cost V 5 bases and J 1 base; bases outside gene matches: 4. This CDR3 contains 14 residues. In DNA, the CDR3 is TGTGCCAGCAGCCCTGGGACAGGATCCTACGAGCAGTACTTC. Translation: CASSPGTGSYEQYF.

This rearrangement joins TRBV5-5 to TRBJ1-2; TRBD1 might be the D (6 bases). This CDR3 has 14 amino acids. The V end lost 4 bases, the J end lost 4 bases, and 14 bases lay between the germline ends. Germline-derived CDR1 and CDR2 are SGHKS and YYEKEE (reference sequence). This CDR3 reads CASSEDRGRYGYTF. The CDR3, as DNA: TGTGCCAGCAGCGAGGACAGAGGTCGCTATGGCTACACCTTC.

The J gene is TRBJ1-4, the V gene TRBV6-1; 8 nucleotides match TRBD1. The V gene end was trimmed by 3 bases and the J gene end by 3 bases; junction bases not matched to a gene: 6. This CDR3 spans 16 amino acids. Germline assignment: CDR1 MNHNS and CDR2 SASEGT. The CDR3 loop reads CASSERTGPANEKLFF. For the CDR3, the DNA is TGTGCCAGCAGTGAGCGGACAGGGCCGGCTAATGAAAAACTGTTTTTT.

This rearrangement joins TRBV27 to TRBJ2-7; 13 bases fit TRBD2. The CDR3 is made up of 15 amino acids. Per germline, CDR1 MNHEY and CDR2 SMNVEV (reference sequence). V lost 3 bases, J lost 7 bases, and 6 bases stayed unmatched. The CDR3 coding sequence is TGTGCCAGCAGTTTTGAGGGACTAGCGGGACAGGAGCAGTACTTC. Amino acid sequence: CASSFEGLAGQEQYF.

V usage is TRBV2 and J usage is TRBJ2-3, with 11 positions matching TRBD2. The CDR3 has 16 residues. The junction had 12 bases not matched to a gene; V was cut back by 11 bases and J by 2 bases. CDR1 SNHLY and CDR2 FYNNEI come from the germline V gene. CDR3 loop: CAVSSGLAGTTDTQYF. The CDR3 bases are TGTGCCGTTAGTTCCGGACTAGCGGGCACCACAGATACGCAGTATTTT.

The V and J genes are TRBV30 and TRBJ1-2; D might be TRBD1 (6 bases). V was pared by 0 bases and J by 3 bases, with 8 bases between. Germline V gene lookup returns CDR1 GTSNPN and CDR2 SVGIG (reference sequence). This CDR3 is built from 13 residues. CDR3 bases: TGTGCCTGGAGTGTACAGGGATACTATGGCTACACCTTC. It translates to CAWSVQGYYGYTF.

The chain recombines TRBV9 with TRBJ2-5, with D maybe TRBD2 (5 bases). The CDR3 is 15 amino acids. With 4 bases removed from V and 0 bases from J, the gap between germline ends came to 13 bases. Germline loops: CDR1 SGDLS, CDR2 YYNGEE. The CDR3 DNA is TGTGCCAGCAGCCCTCACCTAGCCCACCAAGAGACCCAGTACTTC. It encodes CASSPHLAHQETQYF.

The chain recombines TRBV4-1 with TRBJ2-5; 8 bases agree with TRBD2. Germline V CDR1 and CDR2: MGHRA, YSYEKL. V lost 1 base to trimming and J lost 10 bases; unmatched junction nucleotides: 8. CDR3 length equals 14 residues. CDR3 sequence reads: CASSQVTPGGGQYF. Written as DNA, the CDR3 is TGCGCCAGCAGCCAAGTCACGCCGGGAGGGGGCCAGTACTTC.

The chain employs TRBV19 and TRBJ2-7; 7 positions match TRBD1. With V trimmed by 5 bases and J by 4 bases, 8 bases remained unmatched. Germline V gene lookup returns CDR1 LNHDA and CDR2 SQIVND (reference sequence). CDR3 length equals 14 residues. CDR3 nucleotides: TGTGCCAGTAGTCCACCGGGACAGATATACGAGCAGTACTTC. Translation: CASSPPGQIYEQYF. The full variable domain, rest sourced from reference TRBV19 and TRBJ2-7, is DGGITQSPKYLFRKEGQNVTLSCEQNLNHDAMYWYRQDPGQGLRLIYYSQIVNDFQKGDIAEGYSVSREKKESFPLTVTSAQKNPTAFYLCASSPPGQIYEQYFGPGTRLTVT.